This T cell receptor beta chain was found in a study of human T cells and chemical hapten exposure. Study context: Donors were sensitized with 2% DPC on the upper inner arm.

The time point was: pre-sensitization, week 0. Treatment indicated: therapeutic diphenylcyclopropenone sensitization with weekly scalp DPC. Germline V gene data show CDR1 as SQVTM and CDR2 as ANQGSEA. This CDR3 spans 15 amino acids. Trimming took 5 bases from V and 0 from J, leaving 11 bases between them. Regarding the study as a whole: TCRs exceeding 1 in 1000 frequency stayed unchanged with DPC sensitization. Significantly more large CDR3 similarity clusters arose among expanded TCRs than among controls.

This clonotype was recorded a few times. The antigen remains unidentified. Authors' methods: Sequenced samples showed a median of approximately 100,000 TCRs each, with counts running from about 22,000 to 700,000. Each CDR3 protein is one row after TCRdb ran MiXCR on the RACE reads. TCRdb's processing, not the authors' own work, is the source of the V and J calls. The profile covers under 300,000 distinct CDR3 sequences, with 8.6% appearing a single time and about 2.5% taken by the ten largest. This receptor was taken from a woman aged 40-49 years with alopecia areata. Some clones in this sample may be carry-over from other donors' samples. The rearrangement uses TRBV29-1 and TRBJ2-6, with D perhaps assigned TRBD1 or TRBD2 (5 bases each). Source: whole blood, taken in connection with sensitization to the hapten diphenylcyclopropenone (DPC). The CDR3 protein is CSVRDLGSGANVLTF. DNA of the CDR3: TGCAGCGTTCGGGACCTTGGCTCTGGGGCCAACGTCCTGACTTTC. Full variable domain (missing parts from reference TRBV29-1 and TRBJ2-6): SAVISQKPSRDICQRGTSLTIQCQVDSQVTMMFWYRQQPGQSLTLIATANQGSEATYESGFVIDKFPISRPNLTFSTLTVSNMSPEDSSIYLCSVRDLGSGANVLTFGAGSRLTVL.